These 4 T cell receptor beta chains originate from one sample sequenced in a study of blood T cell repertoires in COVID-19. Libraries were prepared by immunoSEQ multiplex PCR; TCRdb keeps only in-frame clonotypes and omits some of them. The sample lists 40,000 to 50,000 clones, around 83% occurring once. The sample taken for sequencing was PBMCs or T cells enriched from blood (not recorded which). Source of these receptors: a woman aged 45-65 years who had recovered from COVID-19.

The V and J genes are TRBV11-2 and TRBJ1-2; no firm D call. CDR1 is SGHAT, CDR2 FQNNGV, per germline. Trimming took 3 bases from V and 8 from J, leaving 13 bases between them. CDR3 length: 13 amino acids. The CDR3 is CASSFDTQRGYTF. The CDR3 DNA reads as TGTGCCAGCAGCTTTGACACCCAACGCGGCTACACCTTC.

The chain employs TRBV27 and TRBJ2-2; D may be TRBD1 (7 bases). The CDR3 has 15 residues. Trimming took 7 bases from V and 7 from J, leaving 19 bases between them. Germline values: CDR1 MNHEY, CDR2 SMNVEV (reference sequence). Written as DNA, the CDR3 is TGTGCCAGCATCAAGGAGGGGGCAGGCTACGGGGAGCTGTTTTTT. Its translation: CASIKEGAGYGELFF.

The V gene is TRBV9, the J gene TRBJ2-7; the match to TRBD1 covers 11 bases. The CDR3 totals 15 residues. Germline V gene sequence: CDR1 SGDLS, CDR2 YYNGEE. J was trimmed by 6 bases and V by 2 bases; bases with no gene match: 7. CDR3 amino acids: CASSVGTGGDGEQYF. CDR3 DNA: TGTGCCAGCAGCGTCGGGACAGGGGGGGATGGCGAGCAGTACTTC. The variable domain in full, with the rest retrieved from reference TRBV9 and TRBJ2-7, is DSGVTQTPKHLITATGQRVTLRCSPRSGDLSVYWYQQSLDQGLQFLIQYYNGEERAKGNILERFSAQQFPDLHSELNLSSLELGDSALYFCASSVGTGGDGEQYFGPGTRLTVT.

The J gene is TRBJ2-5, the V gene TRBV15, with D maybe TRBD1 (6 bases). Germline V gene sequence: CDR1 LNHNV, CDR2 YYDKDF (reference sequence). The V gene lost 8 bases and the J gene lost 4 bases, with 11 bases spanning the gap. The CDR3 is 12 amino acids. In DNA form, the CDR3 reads TGTGCCACCCTTCAAGGGGGAGAGACCCAGTACTTC. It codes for CATLQGGETQYF.